This T cell receptor (beta chain) was identified during a study of blood T cell repertoires in COVID-19. Across the study: T cells, B-cell-depleted T cells, or PBMCs provided the cDNA or gDNA that served as material.

The junction had 5 bases not matched to a gene; V was cut back by 3 bases and J by 1 base. The CDR3 is made up of 16 amino acids. CDR1 MNHEY and CDR2 SVGEGT come from the germline V gene. In the original processing: Estimation of nucleated cell counts was performed using reference gene primer amplification. TCRdb keeps only in-frame clones here, not all; method: immunoSEQ multiplex PCR. Clonal size and the V and J genes are those of that table, whereas D and trimming came from the DNA. The repertoire holds about 86,000 clones, 79% seen once, with around 11% in the top ten. The chain recombines TRBV6-2 or TRBV6-3 with TRBJ2-5; the match to TRBD2 covers 10 bases. The sequenced sample was peripheral blood. This sequence was found in a man between 65 and 85 years old with acute or convalescent COVID-19. CDR3 loop: CASSYGASGGQETQYF. In DNA, the CDR3 is TGTGCCAGCAGTTATGGGGCTAGCGGGGGCCAAGAGACCCAGTACTTC.